Presented here are 29 T cell receptor beta chains from one specimen sequenced in a study of neurological immune-mediated disorders. TCRdb reprocessed the 5' RACE reads with MiXCR, giving one entry per CDR3 protein. Here the sample spans 14,000 or so distinct CDR3 sequences, roughly 6.9% being singletons. Material for sequencing was CD8+ T cells from blood. Every receptor here comes from a woman aged 40-49 years in good health.

This clonotype was counted at least ten times. The chain uses TRBV6-1 and TRBJ1-1; maybe TRBD1 (5 bases). The CDR3 consists of 12 residues. Trimming removed 6 bases at V and 7 bases at J, with 12 bases between. Looked up from germline, CDR1 is MNHNS and CDR2 is SASEGT. The CDR3 DNA sequence: TGTGCCAGCAGGCGGGGACGGCTTGAAGCTTTCTTT. This gives the protein CASRRGRLEAFF.

This clonotype was recorded at least ten times. The V gene is TRBV20-1, the J gene TRBJ2-1; no clear D gene. Trimming removed 0 bases from V and 8 bases from J, with 5 bases in between. CDR3 length: 11 amino acids. Germline loops: CDR1 DFQATT, CDR2 SNEGSKA (reference sequence). The CDR3 loop is CSARDRYEQFF. The CDR3 nucleotides are TGCAGTGCTAGAGATAGGTATGAGCAGTTCTTC.

By sample share, this clonotype is large. J is TRBJ2-1 and V is TRBV27, with D tentatively TRBD2 (6 bases). Germline-derived CDR1 and CDR2 are MNHEY and SMNVEV (reference sequence). This CDR3 has 15 residues. Between the trimmed V and J ends, which lost 5 bases and 5 bases, there was a span of 16 bases. The CDR3 coding sequence is TGTGCCAGCAGTCGGGTGGCGGGGTCCCACAATGAGCAGTTCTTC. It yields the protein CASSRVAGSHNEQFF.

This clonotype was detected ten times or more. The J gene is TRBJ2-7, the V gene TRBV6-2 or TRBV6-3, with D perhaps matching TRBD1 (5 bases). Deletions cut 5 bases from V and 6 bases from J, with 11 bases between. Germline lookup yields CDR1 MNHEY and CDR2 SVGEGT. The CDR3 has 12 residues. The CDR3 loop is CASSHDSSEQYF. The CDR3, as DNA: TGTGCCAGCAGTCATGACAGTTCCGAGCAGTACTTC.

This clonotype appeared many times. V is TRBV7-6 and J is TRBJ2-5; 7 bases are a match to TRBD1. This CDR3 contains 14 residues. The V gene end was trimmed by 5 bases and the J gene end by 3 bases; junction bases not matched to a gene: 6. The V gene's germline CDR1 is SGHVS and CDR2 FNYEAQ. Written as DNA, the CDR3 is TGTGCCAGCAGCCCACCGGGGACAGAAGAGACCCAGTACTTC. Protein: CASSPPGTEETQYF.

This clonotype came up many times. The chain carries TRBV12-3 or TRBV12-4 and TRBJ2-6; D is perhaps TRBD1 or TRBD2 (5 bases each). The CDR3 sequence is 20 residues long. V lost 7 bases and J lost 0, with 25 bases in between. The CDR3 region has the DNA TGTGCCAGCACCCCCGCCCTGGGACCTACTGAATTCTCTGGGGCCAACGTCCTGACTTTC. Translated: CASTPALGPTEFSGANVLTF.

This clonotype was observed many times. The chain combines TRBV6-5 with TRBJ2-5; 8 bases are a match to TRBD1. This CDR3 is 13 amino acids long. The ends lost 7 bases at V and 7 bases at J; junction bases unmatched: 8. CDR1 and CDR2 from the germline V gene are MNHEY and SVGAGI. CDR3 sequence: CASNQGTGGTQYF. The DNA of the CDR3 is TGTGCCAGCAACCAAGGGACAGGTGGGACCCAGTACTTC.

The sample holds a few counts of this clonotype. The chain links TRBV10-2 to TRBJ2-1; no firm D call. With 11 bases removed from V and 9 bases from J, the gap between germline ends came to 20 bases. This CDR3 contains 13 residues. The germline CDR1 and CDR2 sequences are WSHSY and SAAADI. CDR3 residues: CAAGVDLVTEQFF. The CDR3 coding sequence is TGCGCCGCCGGCGTAGACCTTGTCACTGAGCAGTTCTTC.

The table lists this clonotype with many counts. The genes are TRBV5-5 and TRBJ1-3; D not resolved. V was cut by 2 bases and J by 1 base, with 10 bases left in between. In germline, CDR1 is SGHKS, CDR2 YYEKEE (reference sequence). The CDR3 contains 15 residues. The CDR3 bases are TGTGCCAGCAGCTTAAGGGTATCATCTGGAAACACCATATATTTT. Protein product: CASSLRVSSGNTIYF.

This clonotype was picked up many times. The chain has TRBV11-2 and TRBJ2-1; a possible D gene is TRBD1 (6 bases). This CDR3 spans 14 amino acids. Germline CDR1 and CDR2: SGHAT and FQNNGV. Trimming removed 1 base from V and 4 bases from J, with 8 bases in between. This CDR3 is CASSLGQGYNEQFF. The CDR3 nucleotides are TGTGCCAGCAGCTTAGGGCAGGGGTACAATGAGCAGTTCTTC. The whole variable domain, filled in from reference TRBV11-2 and TRBJ2-1, reads EAGVAQSPRYKIIEKRQSVAFWCNPISGHATLYWYQQILGQGPKLLIQFQNNGVVDDSQLPKDRFSAERLKGVDSTLKIQPAKLEDSAVYLCASSLGQGYNEQFFGPGTRLTVL.

This clonotype appeared many times. The chain combines TRBV3-1 with TRBJ2-5, with a possible D match to TRBD1 (6 bases). Trimming shortened V by 1 base and J by 1 base, and 19 bases separated the two germline ends. CDR1 is LGHDT, CDR2 YNNKEL, per germline (reference sequence). The CDR3 contains 18 residues. CDR3 DNA: TGTGCCAGCAGCCAAGTACCGACTCGGGACATTACCCAAGAGACCCAGTACTTC. It codes for CASSQVPTRDITQETQYF.

This clonotype was recorded many times. The CDR3 region is CSARLADTDTQYF. The CDR3 coding sequence is TGCAGCGCCCGACTAGCGGACACAGATACGCAGTATTTT. V gene TRBV29-1 combines with J gene TRBJ2-3; 9 positions match TRBD2. The length of the CDR3 is 13 residues. CDR1 is SQVTM and CDR2 is ANQGSEA in the germline V gene. After removal of 7 bases from V and 2 bases from J, the junction contained 4 bases not matched to a gene.

The sample holds many counts of this clonotype. V is TRBV12-3 or TRBV12-4 and J is TRBJ2-5, with D perhaps TRBD2 (6 bases). V dropped 8 bases and J dropped 0 bases, with 10 bases sitting between them. This CDR3 region has 13 residues. In DNA, the CDR3 is TGTGCCAGCCGGGGGACGTACCAAGAGACCCAGTACTTC. This translates into CASRGTYQETQYF.

The genes are TRBV20-1 and TRBJ1-2, with D uncertain. The V end was cut by 3 bases, the J end by 8 bases, with 10 bases between. Germline V lookup: CDR1 DFQATT, CDR2 SNEGSKA (reference sequence). The CDR3 consists of 11 residues. CDR3 coding DNA: TGCAGTGCTAGGTGGAGCGGGGGCTACACCTTC. Translating gives CSARWSGGYTF.

In its sample, this clonotype was seen many times. This chain links TRBV4-2 with TRBJ2-3; D gene ambiguous. The CDR3 has 14 amino acids. Trimming pared 2 bases from V and 2 bases from J, leaving 8 bases between. Germline lookup yields CDR1 LGHNA and CDR2 YNFKEQ. This chain's CDR3 is CASSQNPYTDTQYF. The CDR3 coding sequence is TGTGCCAGCAGCCAAAACCCTTACACAGATACGCAGTATTTT.

The rearrangement uses TRBV20-1 and TRBJ1-1; TRBD1 aligns across 7 bases. Germline V gene sequence: CDR1 DFQATT, CDR2 SNEGSKA (reference sequence). There are 13 residues in the CDR3. V shed 6 bases and J 6 bases; nucleotides not matched to a gene: 10. The DNA for the CDR3 is TGCAGTGCACAGGACAGGAGGAGGGCTGAAGCTTTCTTT. Its translation is CSAQDRRRAEAFF.

This clonotype came up many times. The chain recombines TRBV7-7 with TRBJ2-5; 8 bases fit TRBD1. Germline CDR1 reads SSHAT; CDR2 reads FNYEAQ (reference sequence). The CDR3 runs 16 residues. V lost 5 bases to trimming and J lost 6 bases; unmatched junction nucleotides: 14. The CDR3: CASSATTRGQGQTQYF. CDR3 nucleotides: TGTGCCAGCAGCGCGACTACCCGCGGACAGGGCCAGACCCAGTACTTC.

Ten or more counts support this clonotype. V usage is TRBV5-1 and J usage is TRBJ2-2, with 7 nucleotides matching TRBD1. There are 15 residues in the CDR3. CDR1 is SGHRS, CDR2 YFSETQ, per germline. V lost 4 bases and J lost 1; bases outside the gene matches: 4. CDR3 sequence reads: CASSGRDRNTGELFF. DNA of the CDR3: TGCGCCAGCAGCGGCCGGGACAGGAACACCGGGGAGCTGTTTTTT.

This clonotype was seen ten or more times. V is TRBV3-1 and J is TRBJ2-7, with 8 bases lining up with TRBD1. V was pared by 3 bases and J by 5 bases, with 3 bases of the junction left unmatched. The germline V gene encodes CDR1 LGHDT and CDR2 YNNKEL (reference sequence). This CDR3 contains 13 residues. The CDR3 nucleotides read TGTGCCAGCAGCCACAGGGGGCGGAACGAGCAGTACTTC. Translating gives CASSHRGRNEQYF.

This clonotype was picked up many times. This chain connects TRBV27 to TRBJ2-5, with 9 nucleotides matching TRBD2. Germline V CDR1 and CDR2: MNHEY, SMNVEV (reference sequence). The CDR3 is 15 amino acids. The junction had 7 bases not matched to a gene; V was cut back by 3 bases and J by 5 bases. The CDR3 DNA reads TGTGCCAGCAGTTTTAGCGGGAGTGAGGGGGAGACCCAGTACTTC. Translating gives CASSFSGSEGETQYF.

This clonotype was picked up many times. The chain has TRBV5-1 and TRBJ1-2; 7 positions agree with TRBD1. Germline CDR1 reads SGHRS; CDR2 reads YFSETQ. The CDR3 is 13 residues long. V was pared by 4 bases and J by 4 bases, with 4 bases of the junction left unmatched. The CDR3 reads CASSAGQVYGYTF. Written as DNA, the CDR3 is TGCGCCAGCAGCGCTGGACAGGTCTATGGCTACACCTTC.

This clonotype counts as large. A read error may produce the germline difference seen at one junction end. The rearrangement uses TRBV5-1 and TRBJ1-2; maybe TRBD1 (5 bases). Germline lookup yields CDR1 SGHRS and CDR2 YFSETQ. CDR3 size: 12 residues. The DNA for the CDR3 is TGCGCCAGCAGCGCCGGGGGATTTCAGCCAATCTTC. This translates into CASSAGGFQPIF.

This clonotype showed up many times. V usage is TRBV9 and J usage is TRBJ1-1; D may be TRBD1 (5 bases). Germline V gene sequence: CDR1 SGDLS, CDR2 YYNGEE. This CDR3 has 16 residues. With 3 bases removed from V and 0 bases from J, the gap between germline ends came to 15 bases. In nucleotides, the CDR3 is TGTGCCAGCAGCGCAAACCTGGGGGAGATGAACACTGAAGCTTTCTTT. It encodes CASSANLGEMNTEAFF.

This clonotype was found many times. The chain couples TRBV4-1 to TRBJ2-2; D is uncertain. Germline V lookup: CDR1 MGHRA, CDR2 YSYEKL. V lost 3 bases and J 7 bases, leaving 6 bases between the germline ends. This CDR3 has 12 residues. The CDR3 nucleotides are TGCGCCAGCAGCCACAGTGACGGGGAGCTGTTTTTT. This gives the protein CASSHSDGELFF.

This clonotype was seen repeatedly, ten times or more. CDR3 sequence (DNA): TGCGCCAGCAGCTCCCCCGGGAGGGGTTCCGGGCAGCCCCAGCATTTT. Encoded protein: CASSSPGRGSGQPQHF. The chain carries TRBV5-1 and TRBJ1-5; tentatively, D is TRBD1 (5 bases). The CDR3 extends over 16 amino acids. The germline V gene has CDR1 SGHRS and CDR2 YFSETQ. Trimming took 3 bases from V and 7 from J, leaving 20 bases between them.

This clonotype was found many times. The gene calls are TRBV4-1 and TRBJ1-6, with D maybe TRBD1 (6 bases). The V end was cut by 3 bases, the J end by 8 bases, with 14 bases between. CDR1 and CDR2 (germline): MGHRA, YSYEKL. The CDR3 contains 15 residues. The CDR3 region is CASSHTDSTDSPLHF. The CDR3 bases are TGCGCCAGCAGCCATACGGACAGTACCGATTCACCCCTCCACTTT.

In this sample, this clonotype turned up many times. The chain links TRBV5-1 to TRBJ2-2; D not resolved. Per germline, CDR1 SGHRS and CDR2 YFSETQ. The V end was cut by 6 bases, the J end by 2 bases, with 20 bases between. This CDR3 contains 17 residues. CDR3 DNA: TGCGCCAGCAACAAACATGTAGACTGGGGTAACACCGGGGAGCTGTTTTTT. Protein product: CASNKHVDWGNTGELFF.

This clonotype occurred many times. The chain recombines TRBV25-1 with TRBJ2-1; possibly TRBD2 for D (5 bases). This CDR3 contains 11 residues. Germline CDR1 and CDR2: MGHDK and SYGVNS. The V and J ends lost 4 bases and 10 bases respectively, with 8 bases between them. The CDR3, as DNA: TGTGCCAGCAGTGTTTCGGGGGAGCAGTTCTTC. Its translation: CASSVSGEQFF. Based on the CDR3 plus reference TRBV25-1 and TRBJ2-1, the full variable domain is EADIYQTPRYLVIGTGKKITLECSQTMGHDKMYWYQQDPGMELHLIHYSYGVNSTEKGDLSSESTVSRIRTEHFPLTLESARPSHTSQYLCASSVSGEQFFGPGTRLTVL.

This clonotype was observed many times. The J gene is TRBJ2-1, the V gene TRBV9; 9 bases align to TRBD2. Trimming took 0 bases from V and 5 from J; bases not matched to a gene: 3. CDR3 length: 15 amino acids. Germline V CDR1 and CDR2: SGDLS, YYNGEE. CDR3 protein: CASSVGGGGDNEQFF. The CDR3 nucleotides are TGTGCCAGCAGCGTAGGCGGGGGGGGGGACAATGAGCAGTTCTTC.